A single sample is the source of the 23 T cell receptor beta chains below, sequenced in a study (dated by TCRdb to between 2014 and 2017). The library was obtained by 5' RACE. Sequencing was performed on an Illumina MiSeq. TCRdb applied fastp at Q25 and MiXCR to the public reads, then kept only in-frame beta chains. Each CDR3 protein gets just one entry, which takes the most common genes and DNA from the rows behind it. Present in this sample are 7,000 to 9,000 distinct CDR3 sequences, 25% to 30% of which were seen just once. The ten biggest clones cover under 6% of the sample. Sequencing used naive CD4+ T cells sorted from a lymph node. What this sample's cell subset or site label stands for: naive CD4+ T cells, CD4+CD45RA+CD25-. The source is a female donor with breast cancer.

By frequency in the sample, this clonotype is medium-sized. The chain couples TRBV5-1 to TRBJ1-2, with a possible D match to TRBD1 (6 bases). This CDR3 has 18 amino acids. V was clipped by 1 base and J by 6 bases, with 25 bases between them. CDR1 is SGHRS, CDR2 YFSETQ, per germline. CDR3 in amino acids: CASSLRRLGGPFSHGYTF. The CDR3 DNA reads TGCGCCAGCAGCTTGAGGAGGCTTGGGGGGCCTTTTTCTCATGGCTACACCTTC.

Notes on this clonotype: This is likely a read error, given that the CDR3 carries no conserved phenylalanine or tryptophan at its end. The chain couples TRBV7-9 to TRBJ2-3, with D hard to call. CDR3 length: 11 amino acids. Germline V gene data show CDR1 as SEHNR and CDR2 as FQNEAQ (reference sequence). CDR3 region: CASSSADTQYL. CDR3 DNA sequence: TGTGCCAGCAGCTCCGCAGATACACAGTATCTT.

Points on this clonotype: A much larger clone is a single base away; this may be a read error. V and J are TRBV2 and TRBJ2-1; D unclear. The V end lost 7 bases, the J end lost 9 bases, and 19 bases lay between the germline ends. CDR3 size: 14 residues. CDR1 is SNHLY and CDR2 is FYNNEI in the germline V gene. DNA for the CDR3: TGTGCCAGCATCCGGTCACTGACCTTCACTGAGCAGTTCTTC. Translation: CASIRSLTFTEQFF.

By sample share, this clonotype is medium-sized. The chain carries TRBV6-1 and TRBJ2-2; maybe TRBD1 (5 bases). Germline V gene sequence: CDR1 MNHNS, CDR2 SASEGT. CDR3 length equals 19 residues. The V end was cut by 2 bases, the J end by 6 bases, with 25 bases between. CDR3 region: CASSESEAGLYSLAGELFF. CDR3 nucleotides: TGTGCCAGCAGTGAAAGTGAGGCAGGGTTATACTCACTGGCCGGGGAGCTGTTTTTT.

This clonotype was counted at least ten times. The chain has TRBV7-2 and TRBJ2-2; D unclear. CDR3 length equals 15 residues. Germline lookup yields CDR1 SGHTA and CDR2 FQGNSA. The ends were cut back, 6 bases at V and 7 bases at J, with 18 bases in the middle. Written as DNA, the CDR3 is TGTGCCAGCAGTTCCAGAGGTGATGGAAACGGGGAGCTGTTTTTT. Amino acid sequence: CASSSRGDGNGELFF.

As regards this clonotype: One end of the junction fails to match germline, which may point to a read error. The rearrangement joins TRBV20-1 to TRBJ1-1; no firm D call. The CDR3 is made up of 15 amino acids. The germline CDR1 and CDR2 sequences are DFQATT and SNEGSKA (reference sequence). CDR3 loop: CSASIDEHMNTEAFF. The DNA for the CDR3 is TGTAGTGCTAGTATTGACGAGCATATGAACACTGAAGCTTTCTTT.

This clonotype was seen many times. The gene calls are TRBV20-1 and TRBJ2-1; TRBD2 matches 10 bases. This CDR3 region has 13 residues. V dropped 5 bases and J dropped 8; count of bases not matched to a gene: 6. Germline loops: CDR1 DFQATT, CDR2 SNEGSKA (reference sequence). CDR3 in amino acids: CSAGKSGGDEQFF. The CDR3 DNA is TGCAGTGCTGGAAAAAGCGGGGGGGATGAGCAGTTCTTC.

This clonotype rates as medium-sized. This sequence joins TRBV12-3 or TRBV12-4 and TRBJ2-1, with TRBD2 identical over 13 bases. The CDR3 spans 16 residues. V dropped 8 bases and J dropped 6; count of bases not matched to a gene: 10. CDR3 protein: CASRNPLAGGPNEQFF. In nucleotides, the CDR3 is TGTGCCAGCCGAAACCCACTAGCGGGAGGGCCCAATGAGCAGTTCTTC.

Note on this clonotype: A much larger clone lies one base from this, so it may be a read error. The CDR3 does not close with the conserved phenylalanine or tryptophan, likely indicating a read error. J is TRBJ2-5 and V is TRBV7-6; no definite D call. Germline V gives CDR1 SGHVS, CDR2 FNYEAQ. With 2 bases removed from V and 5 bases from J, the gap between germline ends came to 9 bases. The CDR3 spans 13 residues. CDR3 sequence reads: CASSLLGAETQYL. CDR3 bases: TGTGCCAGCAGCTTACTTGGTGCTGAGACCCAGTACCTC.

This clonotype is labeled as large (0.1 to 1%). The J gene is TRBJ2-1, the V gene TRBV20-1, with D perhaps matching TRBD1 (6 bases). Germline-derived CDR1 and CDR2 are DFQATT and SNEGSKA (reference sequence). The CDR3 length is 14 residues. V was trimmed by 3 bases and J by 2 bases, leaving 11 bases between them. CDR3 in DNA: TGCAGTGCTAGTAGGGGGTTTACCTACAATGAGCAGTTCTTC. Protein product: CSASRGFTYNEQFF.

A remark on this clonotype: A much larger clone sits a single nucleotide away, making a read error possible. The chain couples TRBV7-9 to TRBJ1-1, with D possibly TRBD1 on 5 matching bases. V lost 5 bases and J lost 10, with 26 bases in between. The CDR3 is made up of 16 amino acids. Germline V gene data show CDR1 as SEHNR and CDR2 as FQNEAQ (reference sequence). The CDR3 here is CASSPPMGRPNAGAFF. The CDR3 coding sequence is TGTGCCAGCAGCCCCCCAATGGGACGGCCGAACGCTGGAGCTTTCTTT.

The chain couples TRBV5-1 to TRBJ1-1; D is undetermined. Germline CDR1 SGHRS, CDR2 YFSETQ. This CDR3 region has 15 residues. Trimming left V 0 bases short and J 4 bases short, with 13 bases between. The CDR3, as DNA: TGCGCCAGCAGCTTGGAGGCACCCGGGAGCACTGAAGCTTTCTTT. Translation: CASSLEAPGSTEAFF.

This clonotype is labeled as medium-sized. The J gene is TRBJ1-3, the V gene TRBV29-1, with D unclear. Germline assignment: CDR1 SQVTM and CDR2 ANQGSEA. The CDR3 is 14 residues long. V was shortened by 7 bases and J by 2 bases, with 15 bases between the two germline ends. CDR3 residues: CSALPGGAGNTIYF. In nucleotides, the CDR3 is TGCAGCGCTCTACCCGGTGGGGCTGGAAACACCATATATTTT.

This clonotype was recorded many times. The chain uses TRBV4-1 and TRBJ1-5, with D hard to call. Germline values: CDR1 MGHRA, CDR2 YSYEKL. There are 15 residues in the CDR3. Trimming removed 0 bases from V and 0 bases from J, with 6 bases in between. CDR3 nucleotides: TGCGCCAGCAGCCAAGATCCATATAGCAATCAGCCCCAGCATTTT. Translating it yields CASSQDPYSNQPQHF.

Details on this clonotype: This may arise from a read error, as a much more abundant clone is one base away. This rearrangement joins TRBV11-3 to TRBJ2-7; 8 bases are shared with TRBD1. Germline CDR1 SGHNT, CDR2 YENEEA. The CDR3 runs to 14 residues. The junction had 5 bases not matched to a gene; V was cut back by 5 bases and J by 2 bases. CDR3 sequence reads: CASSIRTGTYEQYF. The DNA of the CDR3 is TGTGCCAGCAGCATCCGGACAGGGACCTACGAGCAGTACTTC.

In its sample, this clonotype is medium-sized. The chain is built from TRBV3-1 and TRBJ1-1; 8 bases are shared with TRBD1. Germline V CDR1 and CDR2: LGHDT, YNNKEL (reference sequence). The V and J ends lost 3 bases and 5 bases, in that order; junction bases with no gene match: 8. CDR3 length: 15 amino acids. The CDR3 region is CASSHQTGDYTEAFF. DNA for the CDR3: TGTGCCAGCAGCCACCAGACAGGGGACTATACTGAAGCTTTCTTT.

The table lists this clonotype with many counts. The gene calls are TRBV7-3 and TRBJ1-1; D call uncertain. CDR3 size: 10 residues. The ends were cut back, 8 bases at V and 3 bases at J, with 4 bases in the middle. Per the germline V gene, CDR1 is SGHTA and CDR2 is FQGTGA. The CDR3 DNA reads TGTGCCAGCTTGGACACTGAAGCTTTCTTT. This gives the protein CASLDTEAFF.

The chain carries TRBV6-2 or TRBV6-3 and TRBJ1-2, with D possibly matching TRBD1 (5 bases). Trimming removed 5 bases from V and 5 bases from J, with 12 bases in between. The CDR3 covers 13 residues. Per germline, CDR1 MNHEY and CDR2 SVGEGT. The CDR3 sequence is CASSTTGRYGYTF. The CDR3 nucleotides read TGTGCCAGCAGTACTACAGGACGGTATGGCTACACCTTC.

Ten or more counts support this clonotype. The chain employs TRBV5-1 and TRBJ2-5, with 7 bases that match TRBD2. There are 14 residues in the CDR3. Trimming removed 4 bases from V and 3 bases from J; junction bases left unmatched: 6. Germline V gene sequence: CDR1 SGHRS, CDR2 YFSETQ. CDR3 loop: CASSISGLKETQYF. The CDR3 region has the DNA TGCGCCAGCAGCATTAGCGGGTTAAAAGAGACCCAGTACTTC. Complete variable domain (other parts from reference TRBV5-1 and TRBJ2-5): KAGVTQTPRYLIKTRGQQVTLSCSPISGHRSVSWYQQTPGQGLQFLFEYFSETQRNKGNFPGRFSGRQFSNSRSEMNVSTLELGDSALYLCASSISGLKETQYFGPGTRLLVL.

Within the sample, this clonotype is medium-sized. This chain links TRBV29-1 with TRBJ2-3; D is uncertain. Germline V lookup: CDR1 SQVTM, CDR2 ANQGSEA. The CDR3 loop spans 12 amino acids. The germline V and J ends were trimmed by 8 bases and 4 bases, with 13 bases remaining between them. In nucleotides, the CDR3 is TGCAGCCTAAAGCACGGCGCAGATACGCAGTATTTT. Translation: CSLKHGADTQYF.

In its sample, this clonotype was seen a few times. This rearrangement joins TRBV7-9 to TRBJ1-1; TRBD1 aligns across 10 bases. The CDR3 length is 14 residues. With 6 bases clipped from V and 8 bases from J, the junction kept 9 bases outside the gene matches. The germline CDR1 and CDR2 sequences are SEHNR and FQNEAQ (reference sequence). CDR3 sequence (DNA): TGTGCCAGCAGGAGAGGGACAGGGGTCTACGAAGCTTTCTTT. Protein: CASRRGTGVYEAFF.

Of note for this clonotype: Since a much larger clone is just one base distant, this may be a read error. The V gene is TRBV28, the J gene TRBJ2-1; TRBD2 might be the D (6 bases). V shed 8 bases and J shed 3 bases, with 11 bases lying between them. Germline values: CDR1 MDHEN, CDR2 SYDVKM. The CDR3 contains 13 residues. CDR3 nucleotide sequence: TGTGCCAGCCATCGGGACTGCTACAATGAGCAGTTCTTC. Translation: CASHRDCYNEQFF.

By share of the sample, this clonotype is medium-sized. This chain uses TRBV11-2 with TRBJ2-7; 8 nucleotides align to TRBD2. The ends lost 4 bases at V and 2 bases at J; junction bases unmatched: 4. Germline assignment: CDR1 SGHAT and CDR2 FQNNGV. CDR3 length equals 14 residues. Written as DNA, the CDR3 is TGTGCCAGCAGCTCTACTAGCGGAACCTACGAGCAGTACTTC. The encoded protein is CASSSTSGTYEQYF.